The 28 T cell receptor beta chains given below trace back to one sample, sequenced in a study of T cell repertoires in cytomegalovirus infection (dated by TCRdb to about 2019). Instrument on record: Illumina HiSeq 1500. TCRdb cleaned the public reads at Q25 with fastp, built clones with MiXCR and kept in-frame beta chains. Rows with a matching CDR3 protein are joined into one entry that keeps the most common DNA and genes. The sample table records about 450,000 distinct CDR3 sequences; roughly 30% of these occur just once. The ten largest clones take up approximately 13% of the sample. Material: PBMCs. These receptors all come from a human donor in good health (CMV status not recorded). Some clones in this sample may be carry-over from other donors' samples.

A remark on this clonotype: Its ends do not fully match the called genes, so a read error is possible. The chain links TRBV3-1 to TRBJ2-7; TRBD2 matches 12 bases. Germline lookup yields CDR1 LGHDT and CDR2 YNNKEL (reference sequence). The CDR3 contains 15 residues. This CDR3 reads CSSSQGLAGSYEQYF. The CDR3 DNA sequence: TGTTCCAGCAGCCAAGGACTAGCGGGGAGCTACGAGCAGTACTTC.

J is TRBJ2-1 and V is TRBV18, with TRBD2 matching over 7 bases. In germline, CDR1 is KGHSH, CDR2 LQKENI. The trim removed 5 bases at V and 9 bases at J, leaving 13 bases unmatched. This CDR3 region has 15 residues. Here the CDR3 reads CASSVFARGIGEQFF. For the CDR3, the DNA is TGTGCCAGCTCAGTTTTCGCGCGGGGGATAGGTGAGCAGTTCTTC.

The chain carries TRBV5-4 and TRBJ1-1, with a weak D call TRBD1 (6 bases). V lost 2 bases and J lost 4, with 15 bases in between. CDR3 length: 15 amino acids. CDR1 is SGHNT and CDR2 is YYREEE in the germline V gene (reference sequence). This CDR3 reads CASSFYGGGSTEAFF. The CDR3 region has the DNA TGTGCCAGCAGCTTCTATGGAGGGGGGAGCACTGAAGCTTTCTTT.

The V call is TRBV2, the J call TRBJ1-5, with D possibly TRBD1 on 5 matching bases. This CDR3 has 15 amino acids. Germline V gene data show CDR1 as SNHLY and CDR2 as FYNNEI. The V end lost 2 bases, the J end lost 7 bases, and 15 bases lay between the germline ends. The CDR3 reads CASSERGVLGQPQHF. Here the CDR3 DNA reads TGTGCCAGCAGTGAACGGGGGGTTTTAGGGCAGCCCCAGCATTTT.

The chain links TRBV4-2 to TRBJ2-1; the D gene is possibly TRBD2 (6 bases). Trimming took 0 bases from V and 2 from J, leaving 11 bases between them. Per the germline V gene, CDR1 is LGHNA and CDR2 is YNFKEQ. The CDR3 has 16 amino acids. The CDR3 DNA reads TGTGCCAGCAGCCAAGAGGTAGCGGTGGCCTACAATGAGCAGTTCTTC. Protein product: CASSQEVAVAYNEQFF.

The rearrangement uses TRBV5-1 and TRBJ2-5; D not resolved. Germline CDR1 reads SGHRS; CDR2 reads YFSETQ. The CDR3 extends over 16 amino acids. The V gene lost 1 base and the J gene lost 5 bases, with 18 bases spanning the gap. The CDR3 here is CASSLIPAPSPETQYF. DNA of the CDR3: TGCGCCAGCAGCTTGATTCCGGCCCCCTCCCCGGAGACCCAGTACTTC.

The chain couples TRBV7-2 to TRBJ1-2; D gene ambiguous. Germline CDR1 is SGHTA and CDR2 is FQGNSA. The CDR3 is 15 amino acids. V was clipped by 1 base and J by 7 bases, with 16 bases between them. The CDR3 nucleotides read TGTGCCAGCAGCTTAGGAGGGAGAACGAGGGCTGGCTACACCTTC. Protein: CASSLGGRTRAGYTF.

This chain connects TRBV7-9 to TRBJ2-4; perhaps TRBD1 as D (5 bases). The V gene's germline CDR1 is SEHNR and CDR2 FQNEAQ (reference sequence). V dropped 5 bases and J dropped 3 bases, with 14 bases sitting between them. The CDR3 has 15 amino acids. CDR3 loop: CASSPPQGDKNIQYF. The CDR3 DNA reads TGTGCCAGCAGCCCCCCCCAGGGCGACAAAAACATTCAGTACTTC.

This clonotype has a handful of counts. CDR3 residues: CASSLAPVDAPRYGYTF. The CDR3, as DNA: TGTGCCAGCAGCTTAGCCCCCGTGGACGCCCCCCGCTATGGCTACACCTTC. J is TRBJ1-2 and V is TRBV7-2, with D unclear. V lost 0 bases and J lost 4, with 18 bases in between. The length of the CDR3 is 17 residues. Germline V CDR1 and CDR2: SGHTA, FQGNSA.

A note on this clonotype: A much larger clone lies one base from this, so it may be a read error. The chain is built from TRBV19 and TRBJ1-2, with D maybe TRBD1 (5 bases). In germline, CDR1 is LNHDA, CDR2 SQIVND (reference sequence). This CDR3 contains 16 residues. Here the CDR3 reads CASSISGMTDTYGYNF. CDR3 coding DNA: TGTGCCAGTAGTATATCGGGGATGACAGATACCTATGGCTACAACTTC.

This chain joins TRBV11-3 and TRBJ2-1, with TRBD2 matching over 10 bases. Germline V gene data show CDR1 as SGHNT and CDR2 as YENEEA. After removal of 5 bases from V and 6 bases from J, the junction contained 10 bases not matched to a gene. This CDR3 is 16 amino acids long. This CDR3 is CASSVSGGPGGNEQFF. In DNA, the CDR3 is TGTGCCAGCAGCGTTAGCGGGGGGCCGGGGGGCAATGAGCAGTTCTTC.

This clonotype was seen more than once but under ten times. The V gene is TRBV10-2, the J gene TRBJ2-5, with TRBD2 matching over 12 bases. The germline V gene has CDR1 WSHSY and CDR2 SAAADI. The CDR3 is made up of 16 amino acids. The V gene end was trimmed by 4 bases and the J gene end by 5 bases; junction bases not matched to a gene: 8. This CDR3 reads CASSGLAGASRETQYF. The CDR3 DNA is TGCGCCAGCAGTGGACTAGCGGGGGCTTCCAGGGAGACCCAGTACTTC.

This clonotype was observed a few times. This chain connects TRBV12-3 or TRBV12-4 to TRBJ2-7, with 8 bases fitting TRBD1. This CDR3 has 16 amino acids. With V trimmed by 5 bases and J by 3 bases, 12 bases remained unmatched. The CDR3 coding sequence is TGTGCCAGCAGTCCTAGGAGGGGACAGGTCATCTACGAGCAGTACTTC. Protein sequence: CASSPRRGQVIYEQYF.

The gene calls are TRBV29-1 and TRBJ2-3, with a possible D match to TRBD2 (6 bases). The CDR3 is 16 amino acids. Germline lookup yields CDR1 SQVTM and CDR2 ANQGSEA. Trimming removed 0 bases at V and 6 bases at J, with 19 bases between. CDR3 in amino acids: CSVEESGVAATDTQYF. The CDR3 DNA is TGCAGCGTTGAAGAATCGGGGGTCGCGGCCACGGATACGCAGTATTTT.

The genes are TRBV7-9 and TRBJ1-6; perhaps TRBD1 as D (5 bases). Germline V gene lookup returns CDR1 SEHNR and CDR2 FQNEAQ (reference sequence). V shed 2 bases and J shed 9 bases, with 14 bases lying between them. CDR3 size: 15 residues. The CDR3 DNA is TGTGCCAGCAGCTTATCGGGGACCGGGGGTTCACCCCTCCACTTT. Its translation is CASSLSGTGGSPLHF.

On this clonotype itself: Likely a read error: the CDR3 ends without its conserved phenylalanine or tryptophan. The V call is TRBV7-6, the J call TRBJ2-2, with D unresolved. The V gene's germline CDR1 is SGHVS and CDR2 FNYEAQ. V lost 4 bases, J lost 1 base, and 4 bases lay in between. The CDR3 covers 13 residues. The CDR3 is CASSSKNTGELFI. As DNA, the CDR3 is TGTGCCAGCAGCTCCAAGAACACCGGGGAGCTGTTTATT.

This clonotype was observed many times. CDR3 bases: TGTGCCAGCAGCTGGAGGGGGACAGGGGGGGATACGCAGTATTTT. Translating gives CASSWRGTGGDTQYF. The V gene is TRBV7-8, the J gene TRBJ2-3, with 11 positions matching TRBD1. Germline CDR1 reads SGHVS; CDR2 reads FQNEAQ. The CDR3 spans 15 residues. Trimming removed 4 bases from V and 6 bases from J; junction bases left unmatched: 6.

This clonotype was recorded a few times. The chain joins TRBV19 to TRBJ2-1, with 7 bases identical to TRBD1. V lost 1 base to trimming and J lost 6 bases; unmatched junction nucleotides: 6. Germline V gene data show CDR1 as LNHDA and CDR2 as SQIVND (reference sequence). There are 15 residues in the CDR3. In nucleotides, the CDR3 is TGTGCCAGTAGTATAGTAAACAGGGGCGGCAATGAGCAGTTCTTC. This gives the protein CASSIVNRGGNEQFF. Combining the CDR3 with reference TRBV19 and TRBJ2-1 gives the whole variable domain DGGITQSPKYLFRKEGQNVTLSCEQNLNHDAMYWYRQDPGQGLRLIYYSQIVNDFQKGDIAEGYSVSREKKESFPLTVTSAQKNPTAFYLCASSIVNRGGNEQFFGPGTRLTVL.

The V call is TRBV7-2, the J call TRBJ1-1, with D tentatively TRBD1 (6 bases). The CDR3 is 15 amino acids. Germline V gene lookup returns CDR1 SGHTA and CDR2 FQGNSA. V was trimmed by 2 bases and J by 7 bases, leaving 17 bases between them. The CDR3 bases are TGTGCCAGCAGCTTATCACTAGTACAGGGCTTTGAAGCTTTCTTT. This gives the protein CASSLSLVQGFEAFF.

The table lists this clonotype with a few counts. The chain carries TRBV4-1 and TRBJ2-7; 9 nucleotides align to TRBD2. Losses at the gene ends were 0 bases for V and 10 bases for J; bases not matched to a gene: 4. Germline V gene sequence: CDR1 MGHRA, CDR2 YSYEKL. The CDR3 loop spans 13 amino acids. In nucleotides, the CDR3 is TGCGCCAGCAGCCAAGAATTACTAGCGGGTCAGTACTTC. As protein: CASSQELLAGQYF.

The J gene is TRBJ2-4, the V gene TRBV6-2 or TRBV6-3; 9 bases line up with TRBD1. The CDR3 runs to 12 residues. CDR1 and CDR2 from the germline V gene are MNHEY and SVGEGT. The DNA of the CDR3 is TGTTCAAGCGGAGGGACAGGGAGGCTTCAGTACTTC. Translated, it gives CSSGGTGRLQYF.

The chain carries TRBV19 and TRBJ2-5; the D is unclear. The CDR3 extends over 13 amino acids. V lost 2 bases and J lost 5, with 9 bases in between. Germline CDR1 LNHDA, CDR2 SQIVND (reference sequence). The CDR3 DNA follows: TGTGCCAGTAGTATACGAGCGAGGGAGACCCAGTACTTC. Its translation is CASSIRARETQYF.

In this sample, this clonotype turned up a few times. V and J are TRBV7-2 and TRBJ1-1; D possibly corresponds to TRBD1 (5 bases). Germline-derived CDR1 and CDR2 are SGHTA and FQGNSA. The CDR3 has 18 amino acids. Deletions cut 3 bases from V and 0 bases from J, with 20 bases between. CDR3 nucleotide sequence: TGTGCCAGCAGCTTGTGGGCTGGCCAGGGTGGGGTGAACACTGAAGCTTTCTTT. Encoded protein: CASSLWAGQGGVNTEAFF.

V gene TRBV20-1 combines with J gene TRBJ1-5, with no clear D. The CDR3 has 14 residues. V was trimmed by 3 bases and J by 0 bases, leaving 9 bases between them. Germline lookup yields CDR1 DFQATT and CDR2 SNEGSKA (reference sequence). CDR3 in DNA: TGCAGTGCTAGGCGGGAGAATAGCAATCAGCCCCAGCATTTT. It encodes CSARRENSNQPQHF.

Points on this clonotype: It may be a read error: a sequence one base away is much more abundant. The rearrangement uses TRBV28 and TRBJ1-1; the D gene is possibly TRBD1 (5 bases). The CDR3 extends over 13 amino acids. In germline, CDR1 is MDHEN, CDR2 SYDVKM. With 3 bases removed from V and 10 bases from J, the gap between germline ends came to 15 bases. CDR3 bases: TGTGCCAGCAGTTTGGAGGGGCTAAGGATAGCTTTCTTT. Translated, it gives CASSLEGLRIAFF.

The chain combines TRBV19 with TRBJ2-2; no firm D call. Trimming took 7 bases from V and 4 from J, leaving 10 bases between them. CDR3 length: 13 amino acids. Germline CDR1 is LNHDA and CDR2 is SQIVND (reference sequence). This CDR3 reads CASNREGTGELFF. CDR3 in DNA: TGTGCCAGTAATAGGGAAGGCACCGGGGAGCTGTTTTTT.

As DNA, the CDR3 is TGTGCCAGCAGTCCCGCGACAGGGCCCTACTATGGCTACACCTTC. Residues: CASSPATGPYYGYTF. The chain combines TRBV6-1 with TRBJ1-2; 7 bases fit TRBD1. This CDR3 has 15 residues. The ends lost 5 bases at V and 3 bases at J; junction bases unmatched: 9. Germline V gene lookup returns CDR1 MNHNS and CDR2 SASEGT.

This chain joins TRBV4-2 and TRBJ2-5; 9 bases map to TRBD2. V was pared by 0 bases and J by 4 bases, with 6 bases of the junction left unmatched. The CDR3 length is 16 residues. Per the germline V gene, CDR1 is LGHNA and CDR2 is YNFKEQ. This CDR3 reads CASSQEGRGGVETQYF. DNA of the CDR3: TGTGCCAGCAGCCAAGAAGGGCGGGGGGGCGTAGAGACCCAGTACTTC.